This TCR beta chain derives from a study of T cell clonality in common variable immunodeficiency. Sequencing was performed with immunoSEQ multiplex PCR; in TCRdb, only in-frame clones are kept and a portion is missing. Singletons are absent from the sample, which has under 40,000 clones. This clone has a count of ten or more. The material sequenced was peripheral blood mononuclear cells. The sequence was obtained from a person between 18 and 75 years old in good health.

The CDR3 here is CASSETGNRGYTF. CDR3 DNA, as far as it was read: TGTGCCAGCAGCGAGACAGGGAATCGAGGC. The chain is built from TRBV7-9 and TRBJ1-2; 7 nucleotides agree with TRBD1. The read is 3 residues too short to cover the CDR3 end, so that end is filled in from the germline J gene. CDR1 and CDR2 from the germline V gene are SEHNR and FQNEAQ (reference sequence). This CDR3 contains 13 residues.